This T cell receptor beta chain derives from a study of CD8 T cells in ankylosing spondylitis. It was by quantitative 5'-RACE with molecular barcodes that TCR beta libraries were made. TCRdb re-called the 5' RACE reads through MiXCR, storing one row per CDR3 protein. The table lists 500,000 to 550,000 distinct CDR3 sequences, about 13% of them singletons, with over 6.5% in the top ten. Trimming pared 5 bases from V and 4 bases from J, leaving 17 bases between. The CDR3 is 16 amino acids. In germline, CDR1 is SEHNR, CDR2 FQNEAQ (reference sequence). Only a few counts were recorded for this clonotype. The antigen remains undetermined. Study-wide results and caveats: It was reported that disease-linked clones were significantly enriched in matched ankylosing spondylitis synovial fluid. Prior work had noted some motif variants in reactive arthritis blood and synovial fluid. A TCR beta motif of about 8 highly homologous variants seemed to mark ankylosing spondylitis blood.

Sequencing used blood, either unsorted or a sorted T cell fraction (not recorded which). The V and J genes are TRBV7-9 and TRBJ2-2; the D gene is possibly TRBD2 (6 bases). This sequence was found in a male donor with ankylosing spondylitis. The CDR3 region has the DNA TGTGCCAGCAGCACGGGACTGCTGATAGCCACCGGGGAGCTGTTTTTT. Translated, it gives CASSTGLLIATGELFF.